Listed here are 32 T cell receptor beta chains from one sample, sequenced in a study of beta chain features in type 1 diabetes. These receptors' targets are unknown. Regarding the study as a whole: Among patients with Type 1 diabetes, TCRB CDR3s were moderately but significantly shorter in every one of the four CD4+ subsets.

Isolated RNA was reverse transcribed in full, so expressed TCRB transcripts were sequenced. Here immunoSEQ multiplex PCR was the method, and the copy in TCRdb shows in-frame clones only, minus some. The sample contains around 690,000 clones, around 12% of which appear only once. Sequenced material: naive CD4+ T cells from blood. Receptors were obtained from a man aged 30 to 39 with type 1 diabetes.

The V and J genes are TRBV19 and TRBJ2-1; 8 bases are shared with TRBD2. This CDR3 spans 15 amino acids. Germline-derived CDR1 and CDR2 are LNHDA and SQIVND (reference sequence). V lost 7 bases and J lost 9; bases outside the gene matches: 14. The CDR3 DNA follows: TGTGCCAGTACCCCTCGGGGCGGGGGGTATAGTGAGCAGTTCTTC. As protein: CASTPRGGGYSEQFF.

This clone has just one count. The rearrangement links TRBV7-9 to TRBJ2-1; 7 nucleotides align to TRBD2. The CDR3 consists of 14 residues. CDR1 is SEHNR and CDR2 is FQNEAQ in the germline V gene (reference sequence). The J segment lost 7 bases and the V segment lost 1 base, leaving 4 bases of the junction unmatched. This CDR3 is CASSLGLAGNEQFF. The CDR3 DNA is TGTGCCAGCAGCTTAGGACTAGCAGGGAATGAGCAGTTCTTC.

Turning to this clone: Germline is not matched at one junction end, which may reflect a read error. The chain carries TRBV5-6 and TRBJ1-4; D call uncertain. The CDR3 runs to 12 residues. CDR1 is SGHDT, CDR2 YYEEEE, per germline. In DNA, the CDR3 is TGTGCCAGCAGCTTGGCCAATGCAAAACTGTTTTTT. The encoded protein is CASSLANAKLFF.

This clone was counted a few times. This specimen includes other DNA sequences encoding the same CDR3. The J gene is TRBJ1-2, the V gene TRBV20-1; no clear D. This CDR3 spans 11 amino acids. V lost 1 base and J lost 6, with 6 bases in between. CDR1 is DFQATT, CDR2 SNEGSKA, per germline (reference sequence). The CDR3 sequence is CSARVRDGYTF. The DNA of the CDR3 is TGCAGTGCTAGAGTTAGAGATGGCTACACCTTC.

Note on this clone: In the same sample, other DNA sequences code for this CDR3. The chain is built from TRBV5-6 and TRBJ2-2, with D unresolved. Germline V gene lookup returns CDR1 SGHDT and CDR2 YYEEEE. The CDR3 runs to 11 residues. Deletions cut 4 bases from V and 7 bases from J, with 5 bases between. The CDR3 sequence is CASSLSGELFF. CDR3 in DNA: TGTGCCAGCAGCCTCAGCGGGGAGCTGTTTTTT.

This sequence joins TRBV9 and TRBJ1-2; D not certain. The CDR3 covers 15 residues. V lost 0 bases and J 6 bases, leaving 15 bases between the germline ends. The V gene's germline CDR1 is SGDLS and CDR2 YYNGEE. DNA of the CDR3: TGTGCCAGCAGCGTAGCTTCGTTGGGAGCAAATGGCTACACCTTC. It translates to CASSVASLGANGYTF.

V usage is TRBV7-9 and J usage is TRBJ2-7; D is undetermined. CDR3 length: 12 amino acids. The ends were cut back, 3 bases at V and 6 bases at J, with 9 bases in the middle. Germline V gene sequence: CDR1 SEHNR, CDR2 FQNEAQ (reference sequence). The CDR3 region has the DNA TGTGCCAGCAGCTTCGCCGAATCCGAGCAGTACTTC. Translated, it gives CASSFAESEQYF. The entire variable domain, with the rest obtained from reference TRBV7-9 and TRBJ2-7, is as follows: DTGVSQNPRHKITKRGQNVTFRCDPISEHNRLYWYRQTLGQGPEFLTYFQNEAQLEKSRLLSDRFSAERPKGSFSTLEIQRTEQGDSAMYLCASSFAESEQYFGPGTRLTVT.

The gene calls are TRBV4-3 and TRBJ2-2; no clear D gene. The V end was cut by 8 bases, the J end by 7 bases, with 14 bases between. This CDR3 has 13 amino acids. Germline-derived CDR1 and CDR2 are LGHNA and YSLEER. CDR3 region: CASSLGPGGELFF. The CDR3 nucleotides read TGCGCCAGCTCCCTCGGGCCGGGCGGGGAGCTGTTTTTT.

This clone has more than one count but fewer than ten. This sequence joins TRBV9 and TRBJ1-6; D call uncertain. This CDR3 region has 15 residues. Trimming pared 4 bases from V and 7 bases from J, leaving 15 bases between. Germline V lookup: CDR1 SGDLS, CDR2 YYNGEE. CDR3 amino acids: CASSMDPFRNSPLHF. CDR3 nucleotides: TGTGCCAGCAGCATGGATCCGTTCCGGAATTCACCCCTCCACTTT.

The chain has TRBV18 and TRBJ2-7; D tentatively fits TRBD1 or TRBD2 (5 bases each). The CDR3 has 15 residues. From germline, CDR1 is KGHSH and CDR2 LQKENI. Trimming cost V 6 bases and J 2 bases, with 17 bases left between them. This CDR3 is CASSPSMQGPYEQYF. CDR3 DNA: TGTGCCAGCTCCCCCTCGATGCAGGGACCCTACGAGCAGTACTTC.

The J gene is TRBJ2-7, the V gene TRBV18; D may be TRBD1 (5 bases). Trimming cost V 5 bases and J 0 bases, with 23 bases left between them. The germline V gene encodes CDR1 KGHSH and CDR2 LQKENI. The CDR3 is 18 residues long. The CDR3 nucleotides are TGTGCCAGCTCAGGAGTCAATAATGGGCAGGGAAGCTCCTACGAGCAGTACTTC. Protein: CASSGVNNGQGSSYEQYF.

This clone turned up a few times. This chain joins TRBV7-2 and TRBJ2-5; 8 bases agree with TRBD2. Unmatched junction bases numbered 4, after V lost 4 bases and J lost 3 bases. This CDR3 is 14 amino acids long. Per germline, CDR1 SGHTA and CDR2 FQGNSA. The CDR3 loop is CASSSQRGKETQYF. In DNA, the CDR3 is TGTGCCAGCAGCTCCCAGCGGGGGAAAGAGACCCAGTACTTC.

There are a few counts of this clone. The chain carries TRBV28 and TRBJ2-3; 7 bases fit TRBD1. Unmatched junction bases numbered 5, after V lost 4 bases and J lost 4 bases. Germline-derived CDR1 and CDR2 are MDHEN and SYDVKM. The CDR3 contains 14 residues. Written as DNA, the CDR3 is TGTGCCAGCAGTTCGGGACAGTTATCAGATACGCAGTATTTT. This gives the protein CASSSGQLSDTQYF.

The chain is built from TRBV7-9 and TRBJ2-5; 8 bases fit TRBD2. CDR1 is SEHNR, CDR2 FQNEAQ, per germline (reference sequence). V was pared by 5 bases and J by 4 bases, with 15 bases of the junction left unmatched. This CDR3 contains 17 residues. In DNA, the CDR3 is TGTGCCAGCAGCGCCGGACTAGCTGGGATCCTTCGAGAGACCCAGTACTTC. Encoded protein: CASSAGLAGILRETQYF.

CDR3 nucleotide sequence: TGTGCCAGCAGTTTGATGAACACCATATATTTT. Its protein product is CASSLMNTIYF. The chain uses TRBV28 and TRBJ1-3; no definite D call. The CDR3 totals 11 residues. The germline V and J ends were trimmed by 3 bases and 7 bases, with 4 bases remaining between them. Germline CDR1 reads MDHEN; CDR2 reads SYDVKM.

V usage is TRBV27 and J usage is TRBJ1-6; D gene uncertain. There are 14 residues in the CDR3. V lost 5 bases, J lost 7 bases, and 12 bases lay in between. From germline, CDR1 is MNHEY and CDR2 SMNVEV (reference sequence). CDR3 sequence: CASSLGYGNSPLHF. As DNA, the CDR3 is TGTGCCAGCAGTCTAGGGTATGGAAATTCACCCCTCCACTTT.

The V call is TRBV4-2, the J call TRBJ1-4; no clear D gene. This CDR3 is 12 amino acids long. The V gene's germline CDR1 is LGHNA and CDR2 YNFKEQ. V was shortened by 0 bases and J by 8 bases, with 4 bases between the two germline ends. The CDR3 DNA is TGTGCCAGCAGCCAAGATCGCGAAAAACTGTTTTTT. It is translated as CASSQDREKLFF.

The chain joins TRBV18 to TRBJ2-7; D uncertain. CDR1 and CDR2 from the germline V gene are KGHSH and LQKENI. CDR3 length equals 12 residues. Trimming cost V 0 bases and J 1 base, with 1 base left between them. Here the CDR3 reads CASSPPSYEQYF. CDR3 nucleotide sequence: TGTGCCAGCTCACCACCGTCCTACGAGCAGTACTTC.

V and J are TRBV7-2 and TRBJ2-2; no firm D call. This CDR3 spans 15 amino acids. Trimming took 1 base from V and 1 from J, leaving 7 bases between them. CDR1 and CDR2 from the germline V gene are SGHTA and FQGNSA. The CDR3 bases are TGTGCCAGCAGCTTAGTTTACAGGAACACCGGGGAGCTGTTTTTT. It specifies CASSLVYRNTGELFF.

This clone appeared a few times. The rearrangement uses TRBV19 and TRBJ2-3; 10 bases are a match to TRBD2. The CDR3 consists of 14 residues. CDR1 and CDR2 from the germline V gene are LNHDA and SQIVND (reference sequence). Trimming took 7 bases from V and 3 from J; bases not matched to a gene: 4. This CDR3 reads CASNSGGFTDTQYF. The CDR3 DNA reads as TGTGCCAGTAATAGCGGGGGGTTTACAGATACGCAGTATTTT.

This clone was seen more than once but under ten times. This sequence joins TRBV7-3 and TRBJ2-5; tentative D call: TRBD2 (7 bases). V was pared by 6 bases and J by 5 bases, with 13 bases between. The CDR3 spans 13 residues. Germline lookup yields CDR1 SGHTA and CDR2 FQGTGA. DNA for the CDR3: TGTGCCAGCAGTTTTGCGGGGGCGGAGACCCAGTACTTC. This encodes CASSFAGAETQYF. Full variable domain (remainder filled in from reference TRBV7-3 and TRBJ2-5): GAGVSQTPSNKVTEKGKYVELRCDPISGHTALYWYRQSLGQGPEFLIYFQGTGAADDSGLPNDRFFAVRPEGSVSTLKIQRTERGDSAVYLCASSFAGAETQYFGPGTRLLVL.

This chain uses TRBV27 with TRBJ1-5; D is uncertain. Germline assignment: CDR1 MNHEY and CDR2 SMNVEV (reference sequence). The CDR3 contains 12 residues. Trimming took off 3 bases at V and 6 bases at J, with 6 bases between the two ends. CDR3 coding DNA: TGTGCCAGCAGTTTGTGGGGTCAGCCCCAGCATTTT. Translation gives CASSLWGQPQHF.

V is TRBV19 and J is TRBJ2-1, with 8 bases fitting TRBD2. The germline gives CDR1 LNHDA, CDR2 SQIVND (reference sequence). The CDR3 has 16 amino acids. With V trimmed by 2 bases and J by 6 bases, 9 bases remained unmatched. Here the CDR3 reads CASSIRGGGKGNEQFF. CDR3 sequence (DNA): TGTGCCAGTAGTATAAGGGGCGGGGGGAAAGGCAATGAGCAGTTCTTC.

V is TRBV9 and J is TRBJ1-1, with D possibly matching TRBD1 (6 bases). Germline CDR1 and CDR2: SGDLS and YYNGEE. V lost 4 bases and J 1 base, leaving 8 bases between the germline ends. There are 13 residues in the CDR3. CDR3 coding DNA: TGTGCCAGCAGCCGGGACAAGAACACTGAAGCTTTCTTT. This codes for CASSRDKNTEAFF.

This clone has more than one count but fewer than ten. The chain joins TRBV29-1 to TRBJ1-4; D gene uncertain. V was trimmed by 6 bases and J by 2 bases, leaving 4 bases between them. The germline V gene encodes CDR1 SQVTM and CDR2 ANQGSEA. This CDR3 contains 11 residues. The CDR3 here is CSVRTNEKLFF. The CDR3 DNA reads TGCAGCGTGAGGACTAATGAAAAACTGTTTTTT.

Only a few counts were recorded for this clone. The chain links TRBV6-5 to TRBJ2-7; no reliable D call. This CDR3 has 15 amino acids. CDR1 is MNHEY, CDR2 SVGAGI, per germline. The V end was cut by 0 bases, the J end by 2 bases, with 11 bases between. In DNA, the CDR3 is TGTGCCAGCAGTTACTCGGGCCTCAAGCCCTACGAGCAGTACTTC. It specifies CASSYSGLKPYEQYF.

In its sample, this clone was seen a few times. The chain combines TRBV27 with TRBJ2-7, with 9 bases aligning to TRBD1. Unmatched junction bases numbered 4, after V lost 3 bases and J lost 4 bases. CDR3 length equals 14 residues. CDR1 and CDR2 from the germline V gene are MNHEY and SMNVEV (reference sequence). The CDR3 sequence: CASSFGTGIYEQYF. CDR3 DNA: TGTGCCAGCAGTTTTGGGACAGGGATTTACGAGCAGTACTTC.

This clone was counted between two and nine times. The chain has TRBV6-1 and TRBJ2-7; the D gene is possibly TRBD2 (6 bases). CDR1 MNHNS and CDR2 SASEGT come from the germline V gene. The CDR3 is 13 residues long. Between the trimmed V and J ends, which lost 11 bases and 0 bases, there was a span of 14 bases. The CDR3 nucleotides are TGTGCCGGGAGGACGCCAGACTCCTACGAGCAGTACTTC. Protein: CAGRTPDSYEQYF.

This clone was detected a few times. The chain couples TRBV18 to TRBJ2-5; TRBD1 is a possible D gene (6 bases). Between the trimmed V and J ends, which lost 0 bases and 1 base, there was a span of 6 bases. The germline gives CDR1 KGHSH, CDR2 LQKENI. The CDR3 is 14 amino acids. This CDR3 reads CASSPPRGQETQYF. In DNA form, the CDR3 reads TGTGCCAGCTCACCACCCAGGGGCCAAGAGACCCAGTACTTC.

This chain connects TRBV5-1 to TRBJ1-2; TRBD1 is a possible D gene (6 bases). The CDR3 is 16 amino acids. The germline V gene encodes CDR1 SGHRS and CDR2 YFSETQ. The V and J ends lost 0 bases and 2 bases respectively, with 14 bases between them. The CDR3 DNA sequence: TGCGCCAGCAGCTTGGATACAGGGCCCCGGAACTATGGCTACACCTTC. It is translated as CASSLDTGPRNYGYTF.

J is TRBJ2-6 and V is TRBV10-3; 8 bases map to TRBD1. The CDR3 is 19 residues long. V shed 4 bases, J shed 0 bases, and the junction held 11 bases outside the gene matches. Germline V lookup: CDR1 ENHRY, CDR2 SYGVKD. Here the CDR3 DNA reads TGTGCCATCAGTGCGCCGACAGGGGAAGGAAACTCTGGGGCCAACGTCCTGACTTTC. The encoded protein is CAISAPTGEGNSGANVLTF.

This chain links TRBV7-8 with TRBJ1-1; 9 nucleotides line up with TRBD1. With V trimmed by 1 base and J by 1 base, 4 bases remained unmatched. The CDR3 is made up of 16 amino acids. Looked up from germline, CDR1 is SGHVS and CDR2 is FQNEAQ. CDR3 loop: CASSLGGDRENTEAFF. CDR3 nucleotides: TGTGCCAGCAGCTTAGGAGGGGACAGGGAGAACACTGAAGCTTTCTTT.